The rows below give T cell receptor beta chains drawn from one sample of a study of T cells in tuberculosis. TCRdb's copy holds only in-frame clones and misses some; the assay was immunoSEQ multiplex PCR. Counted here are some 30,000 clones, approximately 94% occurring once; the ten biggest clones make up 6.5% to 8%. Sequencing used PBMCs. These TCRs come from a donor between 10 and 35 years old with latent tuberculosis or without tuberculosis infection. CDR3s include the opening cysteine and the closing phenylalanine or tryptophan. Fields, in order: clone size, J gene, D gene, V gene, CDR3 DNA, CDR3 protein. A D gene is named only where the DNA matches it firmly. Clone size is given for some rows only: seen once, a few or many times, or a class if the clone is expanded.

>once|TRBJ1-2|-|TRBV16
TGTGCCAGCAGCCAATCTGGGAGGGGCGTCAACTATGGCTACACCTTC
CASSQSGRGVNYGYTF
>-|TRBJ1-1|-|TRBV29-1
TGCAGCGTTGGACAGTGGAACACTGAAGCTTTCTTT
CSVGQWNTEAFF
>-|TRBJ2-5|TRBD1|TRBV28
TGTGCCAGCAGTTCGCCTCTACAGGGGAAGGTAGAGACCCAGTACTTC
CASSSPLQGKVETQYF
>-|TRBJ2-5|-|TRBV4-1
TGCGCCAGCAGCCAAGATGAGGCAGGGGTCTGGGCAGAGACCCAGTACTTC
CASSQDEAGVWAETQYF
>-|TRBJ2-5|TRBD1|TRBV9
TGTGCCAGCAGCGTAGCCGGACAGGCCTTCTACGAGACCCAGTACTTC
CASSVAGQAFYETQYF
>-|TRBJ1-1|TRBD1|TRBV30
TGTGCCTGGGGGGACAGGGAGACTGAAGCTTTCTTT
CAWGDRETEAFF
>-|TRBJ1-5|TRBD1|TRBV19
TGTGCCAGTAGTATAGAGGGGACAGGGACTAATCAGCCCCAGCATTTT
CASSIEGTGTNQPQHF
>-|TRBJ1-5|TRBD1|TRBV5-1
TGCGCCAGCAGCTTAGGCACAACACAGGGGCGAAATCAGCCCCAGCATTTT
CASSLGTTQGRNQPQHF
>-|TRBJ2-3|TRBD2|TRBV11-2
TGTGCCAGCAGCCCGGGGACTAGCGAGCGCACAGATACGCAGTATTTT
CASSPGTSERTDTQYF
>-|TRBJ2-1|TRBD2|TRBV10-3
TGTGCCATCAGTGATCGGACTAGCGGGAGGGACAATGAGCAGTTCTTC
CAISDRTSGRDNEQFF
>-|TRBJ2-6|-|TRBV19
TGTGCCAGTAGTATAGTGACAGCCTCTGGCTCTGGGGCCAACGTCCTGACTTTC
CASSIVTASGSGANVLTF